The next 16 T cell receptor beta chains were all read from a single sample in a study of blood T cell repertoires in COVID-19. Some clones are missing from TCRdb's copy, which holds only in-frame ones; the method was immunoSEQ multiplex PCR. The sample consists of about 180,000 clones, 65% to 90% of them appearing once. What was sequenced was peripheral blood. The receptor set was obtained from a human donor in a cohort sampled during active COVID-19.

The J gene is TRBJ2-3, the V gene TRBV7-3, with D perhaps TRBD1 (5 bases). CDR3 length: 15 residues. Per the germline V gene, CDR1 is SGHTA and CDR2 is FQGTGA. V shed 2 bases and J shed 4 bases, with 13 bases lying between them. CDR3 region: CASSLYPQGADTQYF. Written as DNA, the CDR3 is TGTGCCAGCAGCTTATATCCCCAAGGGGCAGATACGCAGTATTTT. Using reference TRBV7-3 and TRBJ2-3 for the parts outside the CDR3, the full variable domain is GAGVSQTPSNKVTEKGKYVELRCDPISGHTALYWYRQSLGQGPEFLIYFQGTGAADDSGLPNDRFFAVRPEGSVSTLKIQRTERGDSAVYLCASSLYPQGADTQYFGPGTRLTVL.

Note on this clone: Other nucleotide sequences in the sample specify the same CDR3. The rearrangement links TRBV3-1 (or the pseudogene TRBV3-2) to TRBJ1-5, with 8 nucleotides matching TRBD1. The trim removed 1 base at V and 6 bases at J, leaving 2 bases unmatched. CDR1 is LGHDT and CDR2 is YNNKEL in the germline V gene (reference sequence). The CDR3 loop spans 14 amino acids. CDR3 amino acids: CASSQGQGAQPQHF. CDR3 in DNA: TGTGCCAGCAGCCAAGGCCAGGGGGCTCAGCCCCAGCATTTT.

The chain employs TRBV21-1 and TRBJ1-4; the table calls TRBD1, which could not be checked here. TRBV21-1 is recorded as a pseudogene. The CDR3 covers 15 residues. The CDR3 is CASSKGQNINEKLFF. CDR3 nucleotide sequence: TGTGCCAGCAGCAAAGGTCAAAACATTAATGAAAAACTGTTTTTT.

The chain employs TRBV29-1 and TRBJ1-2, with a possible D match to TRBD1 (6 bases). Germline lookup yields CDR1 SQVTM and CDR2 ANQGSEA. Trimming stripped 8 bases from V and 7 bases from J, with 11 bases between. The CDR3 runs to 10 residues. CDR3 nucleotides: TGCAGCACTAACAGGGCTGGCTACACCTTC. This translates into CSTNRAGYTF. The full variable domain, rest sourced from reference TRBV29-1 and TRBJ1-2, is SAVISQKPSRDICQRGTSLTIQCQVDSQVTMMFWYRQQPGQSLTLIATANQGSEATYESGFVIDKFPISRPNLTFSTLTVSNMSPEDSSIYLCSTNRAGYTFGSGTRLTVV.

This clone was observed a handful of times. The chain uses TRBV7-3 and TRBJ2-5; D perhaps matches TRBD2 (6 bases). Between the trimmed V and J ends, which lost 1 base and 2 bases, there was a span of 14 bases. Germline CDR1 is SGHTA and CDR2 is FQGTGA. The CDR3 loop spans 16 amino acids. As DNA, the CDR3 is TGTGCCAGCAGCTTAAATAGCAGGAGGGGACAAGAGACCCAGTACTTC. Its protein is CASSLNSRRGQETQYF.

The chain couples TRBV6-2 or TRBV6-3 to TRBJ2-7; tentatively, D is TRBD1 (5 bases). The CDR3 contains 12 residues. Germline CDR1 and CDR2: MNHEY and SVGEGT. V shed 2 bases and J shed 13 bases, with 15 bases lying between them. In nucleotides, the CDR3 is TGTGCCAGCAGTTACGACACAGGACAAGAATACTTC. This translates into CASSYDTGQEYF.

This clone was seen a single time. The CDR3 spells CATSGDRGTYEQYF. In DNA form, the CDR3 reads TGTGCCACCAGCGGGGACAGGGGAACCTACGAGCAGTACTTC. The J gene is TRBJ2-7, the V gene TRBV15; 10 bases align to TRBD1. With V trimmed by 5 bases and J by 2 bases, 3 bases remained unmatched. The CDR3 length is 14 residues. Germline lookup yields CDR1 LNHNV and CDR2 YYDKDF (reference sequence).

The chain employs TRBV14 and TRBJ2-7; no reliable D call. Germline values: CDR1 SGHDN, CDR2 FVKESK. V was shortened by 0 bases and J by 3 bases, with 9 bases between the two germline ends. The length of the CDR3 is 14 residues. The CDR3 spells CASSQEWASYEQYF. The CDR3 DNA sequence: TGTGCCAGCAGCCAAGAGTGGGCGAGCTACGAGCAGTACTTC. Combining the CDR3 with reference TRBV14 and TRBJ2-7 gives the whole variable domain EAGVTQFPSHSVIEKGQTVTLRCDPISGHDNLYWYRRVMGKEIKFLLHFVKESKQDESGMPNNRFLAERTGGTYSTLKVQPAELEDSGVYFCASSQEWASYEQYFGPGTRLTVT.

The chain couples TRBV10-3 to TRBJ2-7, with 8 bases matching TRBD2. The junction had 9 bases not matched to a gene; V was cut back by 4 bases and J by 7 bases. Germline CDR1 is ENHRY and CDR2 is SYGVKD. The CDR3 has 14 residues. The CDR3 DNA follows: TGTGCCATCAGTGGGGAGCGGGAGTACACGGAGCAGTACTTC. It translates to CAISGEREYTEQYF.

This rearrangement joins TRBV28 to TRBJ2-7; maybe TRBD1 (6 bases). The germline V and J ends were trimmed by 8 bases and 2 bases, with 25 bases remaining between them. Germline CDR1 reads MDHEN; CDR2 reads SYDVKM. The CDR3 consists of 17 residues. The CDR3 sequence: CASSDLLDRTIAYEQYF. The CDR3 coding sequence is TGTGCCAGCTCCGACTTGCTGGACAGAACCATAGCCTACGAGCAGTACTTC.

In this sample, this clone turned up once. This chain uses TRBV19 with TRBJ2-7; perhaps TRBD2 as D (5 bases). The ends were cut back, 3 bases at V and 2 bases at J, with 14 bases in the middle. From germline, CDR1 is LNHDA and CDR2 SQIVND (reference sequence). The CDR3 is 15 amino acids. CDR3 sequence (DNA): TGTGCCAGTAGTATGCTGGGAGCGATTCCCTACGAGCAGTACTTC. As protein: CASSMLGAIPYEQYF.

The chain uses TRBV9 and TRBJ1-1; 9 bases are a match to TRBD1. V shed 3 bases, J shed 4 bases, and the junction held 7 bases outside the gene matches. The CDR3 is made up of 15 amino acids. Germline V CDR1 and CDR2: SGDLS, YYNGEE. CDR3: CASSGTGGGFTEAFF. DNA for the CDR3: TGTGCCAGCAGCGGAACAGGGGGCGGATTCACTGAAGCTTTCTTT.

This chain links TRBV6-5 with TRBJ2-5; no clear D gene. V was cut by 5 bases and J by 5 bases, with 6 bases left in between. The CDR3 is made up of 11 amino acids. CDR1 and CDR2 (germline): MNHEY, SVGAGI. The chain's CDR3 is CASSSRETQYF. The CDR3 coding sequence is TGTGCCAGCAGTAGCAGGGAGACCCAGTACTTC.

The J gene is TRBJ2-3, the V gene TRBV7-3, with 10 bases matching TRBD1. The CDR3 runs to 16 residues. V dropped 0 bases and J dropped 1; count of bases not matched to a gene: 1. Germline V gives CDR1 SGHTA, CDR2 FQGTGA. CDR3 in DNA: TGTGCCAGCAGCTTAACGGGGACAGGGGGCACAGATACGCAGTATTTT. Amino acids: CASSLTGTGGTDTQYF.

This clone was counted between two and nine times. The chain carries TRBV27 and TRBJ2-7; TRBD2 matches 8 bases. With 2 bases clipped from V and 0 bases from J, the junction kept 6 bases outside the gene matches. This CDR3 has 16 residues. The germline gives CDR1 MNHEY, CDR2 SMNVEV (reference sequence). The CDR3 DNA reads as TGTGCCAGCAGTTTAGCGGGGGGCCGCTACTCCTACGAGCAGTACTTC. Translating gives CASSLAGGRYSYEQYF.

The J gene is TRBJ2-5, the V gene TRBV28; D perhaps matches TRBD2 (5 bases). The CDR3 consists of 13 residues. Per the germline V gene, CDR1 is MDHEN and CDR2 is SYDVKM. V gave up 7 bases and J gave up 10 bases, with 19 bases separating them. The CDR3, as DNA: TGTGCCAGCATAAACACGGGAACGAGGGACCAGTACTTC. Translating gives CASINTGTRDQYF.